Listed here is a single T cell receptor beta chain. Generated by immunoSEQ multiplex PCR, the TCRdb table keeps only in-frame clones and is missing some. There are hundreds of thousands of clones in the sample; approximately 92% occur only once, and around 1.8% lies in the top ten. The source of the sample is a study of Ad26.COV2.S vaccination and SARS-CoV-2 variants. Treatment noted: some 20 received Ad26.COV2.S at low or high dose, single or two shots; about five received placebo; per-sample allocation not given. On day 63 after the first injection, vaccine and placebo recipients gave samples. The CDR3 extends over 16 amino acids. Germline CDR1 and CDR2: LGHDT and YNNKEL (reference sequence). Losses at the gene ends were 2 bases for V and 4 bases for J; bases not matched to a gene: 5.

This chain uses TRBV3-1 (or the pseudogene TRBV3-2) with TRBJ1-6, with 7 bases identical to TRBD1. The TCR sequence derives from a person between 18 and 65 years old who received the Ad26.COV2.S COVID-19 vaccine or a placebo. The specimen was peripheral blood, collected in a trial of Ad26.COV2.S vaccine versus placebo. The CDR3 protein is CASSQLHRGYNSPLHF. The CDR3 bases are TGTGCCAGCAGCCAACTCCACAGGGGTTATAATTCACCCCTCCACTTT.